The present T cell receptor (beta chain) was sequenced within a study of graft-versus-host responses after intestinal transplantation. Overall study: Tacrolimus and steroids were given for about 3 years to all recipients after anti-thymocyte globulin induction. General study findings and limits: Ileal or blood samples showed some GvH clones first, and such clones were also found in recipient marrow.

Germline V gene lookup returns CDR1 MGHRA and CDR2 YSYEKL. V shed 0 bases and J shed 3 bases, with 26 bases lying between them. The CDR3 extends over 21 amino acids. This clone was counted only a few times. Its antigen is unidentified. Clones were read by immunoSEQ multiplex PCR, and TCRdb kept only the in-frame ones, dropping some. Among around 100,000 clones listed, roughly 92% were seen once. The TCR sequence derives from a human donor who was the organ donor for an intestinal transplant. This chain links TRBV4-1 with TRBJ1-4; D is uncertain. Sequencing used unstimulated CD4+ T cells sorted from spleen or lymph node cells, obtained before transplant. This CDR3 reads CASSQDPVGIEFHKANEKLFF. The CDR3 region has the DNA TGCGCCAGCAGCCAAGATCCCGTTGGAATAGAGTTCCACAAGGCTAATGAAAAACTGTTTTTT.